The clone carrying this T cell receptor beta chain was observed at least ten times. The antigen remains undetermined. The record originates from a study of read filtering for tumor transcriptome and immune sequencing. From about 0.4 ug of RNA, a library with molecular barcoded alpha/delta and beta/gamma adaptors was made. TCRdb used MiXCR to reprocess the reads, holding one entry per CDR3 protein. The top ten clones hold roughly 16% of a sample with about 58,000 distinct CDR3 sequences, more than 9% of them seen once. Whole-study results and caveats: Sorted CD138-negative bone marrow cells were not purified T cells.

Looked up from germline, CDR1 is SGHAT and CDR2 is FQNNGV. V lost 4 bases, J lost 4 bases, and 20 bases lay in between. The CDR3 spans 17 residues. The sequence derives from a donor at least 40 years old with multiple myeloma. The J gene is TRBJ2-1, the V gene TRBV11-2; tentatively, D is TRBD1 or TRBD2 (7 bases each). The material sequenced was a population of CD138-negative cells sorted from bone marrow. The CDR3 loop reads CASSSLYQGGLYNEQFF. The CDR3 DNA follows: TGTGCCAGCAGCTCATTATATCAGGGGGGGCTGTACAATGAGCAGTTCTTC.